This T cell receptor beta chain was documented in a study of T-cell reconstitution after alpha-beta-depleted transplantation in children. Preparation of the TCRbeta library was carried out with unique molecular identifiers. TCRdb fed the PCR reads into MiXCR, producing one record per CDR3 protein. The sample carries around 92,000 distinct CDR3 sequences, 10% to 15% recorded once. V lost 7 bases and J lost 1; bases outside the gene matches: 19. The V gene's germline CDR1 is LGHDT and CDR2 YNNKEL (reference sequence). The CDR3 spans 20 residues. As to this clonotype: With a much larger clone just one base away, this may be a read error.

The V and J genes are TRBV3-1 and TRBJ2-3; TRBD2 agrees at 11 bases. The TCR sequence derives from a human donor who donated a stem cell graft to a child with inherited bone marrow failure. Sequencing was performed on PBMCs from the stem cell graft donor, taken from the stem cell graft. CDR3 bases: TGTGCCAGCACCCCCTCCGAAGGGACTAGCGGCTCCGGGGGCACAGATACGCAGTATTTT. Protein: CASTPSEGTSGSGGTDTQYF.